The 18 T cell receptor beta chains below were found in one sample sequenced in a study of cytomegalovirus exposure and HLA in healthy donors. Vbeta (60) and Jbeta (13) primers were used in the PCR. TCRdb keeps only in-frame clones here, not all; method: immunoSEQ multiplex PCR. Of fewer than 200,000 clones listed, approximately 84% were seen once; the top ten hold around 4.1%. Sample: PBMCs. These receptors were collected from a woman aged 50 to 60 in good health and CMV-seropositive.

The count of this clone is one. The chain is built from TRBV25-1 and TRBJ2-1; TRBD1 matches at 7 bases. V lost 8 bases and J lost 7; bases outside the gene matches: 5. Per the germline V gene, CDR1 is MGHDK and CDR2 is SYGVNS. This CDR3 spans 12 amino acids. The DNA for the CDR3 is TGTGCCAGCTCCCAGACAGGGAATGAGCAGTTCTTC. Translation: CASSQTGNEQFF.

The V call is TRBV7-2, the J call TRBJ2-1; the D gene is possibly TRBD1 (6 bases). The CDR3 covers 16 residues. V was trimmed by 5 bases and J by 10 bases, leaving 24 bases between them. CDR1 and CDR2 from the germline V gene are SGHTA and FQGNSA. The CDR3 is CASSINRAGKPKEQFF. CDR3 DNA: TGTGCCAGCAGCATAAACAGGGCTGGTAAGCCGAAGGAGCAGTTCTTC.

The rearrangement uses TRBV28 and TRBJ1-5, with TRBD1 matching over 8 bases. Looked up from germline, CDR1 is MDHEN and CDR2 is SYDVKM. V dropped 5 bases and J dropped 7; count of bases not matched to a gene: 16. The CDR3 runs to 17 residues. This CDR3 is CASSPQDRVAGTQPQHF. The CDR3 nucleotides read TGTGCCAGCAGTCCCCAGGACAGGGTAGCAGGAACACAGCCCCAGCATTTT.

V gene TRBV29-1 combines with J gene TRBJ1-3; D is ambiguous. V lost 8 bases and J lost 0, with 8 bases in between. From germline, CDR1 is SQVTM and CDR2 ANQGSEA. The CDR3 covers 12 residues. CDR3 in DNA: TGCAGCATTAGGAGCTCTGGAAACACCATATATTTT. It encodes CSIRSSGNTIYF.

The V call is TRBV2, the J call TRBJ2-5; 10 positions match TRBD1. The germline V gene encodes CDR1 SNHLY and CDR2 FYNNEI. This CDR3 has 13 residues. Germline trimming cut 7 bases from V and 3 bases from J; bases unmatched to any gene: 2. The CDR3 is CASTGTGEETQYF. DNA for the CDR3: TGTGCCAGCACCGGGACAGGGGAAGAGACCCAGTACTTC.

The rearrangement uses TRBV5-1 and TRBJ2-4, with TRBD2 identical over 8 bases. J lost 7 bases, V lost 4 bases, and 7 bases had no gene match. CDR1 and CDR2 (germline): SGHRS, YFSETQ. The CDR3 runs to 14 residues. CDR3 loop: CASSAGLDFNIQYF. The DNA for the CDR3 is TGCGCCAGCAGCGCGGGACTAGATTTCAACATTCAGTACTTC. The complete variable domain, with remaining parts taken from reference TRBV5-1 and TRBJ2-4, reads KAGVTQTPRYLIKTRGQQVTLSCSPISGHRSVSWYQQTPGQGLQFLFEYFSETQRNKGNFPGRFSGRQFSNSRSEMNVSTLELGDSALYLCASSAGLDFNIQYFGAGTRLSVL.

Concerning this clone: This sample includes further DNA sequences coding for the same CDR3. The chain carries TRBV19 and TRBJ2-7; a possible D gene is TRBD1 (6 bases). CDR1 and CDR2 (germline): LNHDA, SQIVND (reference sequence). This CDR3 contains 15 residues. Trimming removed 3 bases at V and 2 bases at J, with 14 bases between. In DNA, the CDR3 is TGTGCCAGTAGTATTGCCCGCCAGGGGACCTACGAGCAGTACTTC. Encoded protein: CASSIARQGTYEQYF.

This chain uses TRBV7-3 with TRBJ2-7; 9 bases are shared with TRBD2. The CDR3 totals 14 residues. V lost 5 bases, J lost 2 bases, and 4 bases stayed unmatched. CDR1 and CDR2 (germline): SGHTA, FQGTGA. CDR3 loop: CASSPTSGTYEQYF. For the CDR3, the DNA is TGTGCCAGCAGCCCGACTAGCGGAACCTACGAGCAGTACTTC.

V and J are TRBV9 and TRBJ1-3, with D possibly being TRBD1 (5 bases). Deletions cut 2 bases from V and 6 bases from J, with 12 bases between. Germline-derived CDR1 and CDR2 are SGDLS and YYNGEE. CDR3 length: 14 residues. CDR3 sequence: CASSVWGTENTIYF. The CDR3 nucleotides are TGTGCCAGCAGCGTCTGGGGCACTGAAAACACCATATATTTT.

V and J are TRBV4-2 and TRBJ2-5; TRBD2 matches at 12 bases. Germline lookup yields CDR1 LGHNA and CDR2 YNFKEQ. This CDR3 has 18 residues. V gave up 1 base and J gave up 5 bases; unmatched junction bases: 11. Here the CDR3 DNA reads TGTGCCAGCAGCCAAGGGGGGACTACTAGCGGGGGGTTTGAGACCCAGTACTTC. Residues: CASSQGGTTSGGFETQYF.

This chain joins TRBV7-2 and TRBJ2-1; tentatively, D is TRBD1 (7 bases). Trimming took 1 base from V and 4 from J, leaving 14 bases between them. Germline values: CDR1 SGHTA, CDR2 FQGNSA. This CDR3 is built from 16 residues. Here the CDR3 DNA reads TGTGCCAGCAGCTTAGGGCTCCAGGGGGGTTACAATGAGCAGTTCTTC. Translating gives CASSLGLQGGYNEQFF.

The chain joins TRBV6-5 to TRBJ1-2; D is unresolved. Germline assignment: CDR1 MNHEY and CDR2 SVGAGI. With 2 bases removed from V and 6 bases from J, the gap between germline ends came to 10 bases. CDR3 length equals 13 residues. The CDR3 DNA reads TGTGCCAGCAGTTACAGCTGGCGGGATGGCTACACCTTC. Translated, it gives CASSYSWRDGYTF.

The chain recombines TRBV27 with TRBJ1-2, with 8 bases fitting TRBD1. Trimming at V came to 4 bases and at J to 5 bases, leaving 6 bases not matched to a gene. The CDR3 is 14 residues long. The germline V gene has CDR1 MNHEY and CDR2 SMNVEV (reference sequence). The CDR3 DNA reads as TGTGCCAGCAGTTCCCAGGGGGCTAGTTATGGCTACACCTTC. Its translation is CASSSQGASYGYTF.

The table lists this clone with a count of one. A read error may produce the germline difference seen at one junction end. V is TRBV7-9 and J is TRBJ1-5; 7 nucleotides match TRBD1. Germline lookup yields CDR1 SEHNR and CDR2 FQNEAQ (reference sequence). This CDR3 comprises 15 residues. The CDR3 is CSSSPAGTANQPQHF. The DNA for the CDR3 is TGTTCCAGCAGCCCCGCCGGGACAGCTAATCAGCCCCAGCATTTT.

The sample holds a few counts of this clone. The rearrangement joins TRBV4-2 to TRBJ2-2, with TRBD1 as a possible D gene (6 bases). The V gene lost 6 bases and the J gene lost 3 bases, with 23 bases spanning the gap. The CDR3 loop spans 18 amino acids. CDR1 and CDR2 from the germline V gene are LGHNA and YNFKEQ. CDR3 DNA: TGTGCCAGCAGTCCCTTTTACCCTACAGGGTTGCACACCGGGGAGCTGTTTTTT. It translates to CASSPFYPTGLHTGELFF.

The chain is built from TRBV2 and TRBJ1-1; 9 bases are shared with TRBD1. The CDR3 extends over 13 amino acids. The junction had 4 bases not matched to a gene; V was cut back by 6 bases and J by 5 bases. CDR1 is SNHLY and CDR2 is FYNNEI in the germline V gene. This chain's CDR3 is CASRGQGGTEAFF. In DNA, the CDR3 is TGTGCCAGCAGGGGACAGGGTGGTACTGAAGCTTTCTTT. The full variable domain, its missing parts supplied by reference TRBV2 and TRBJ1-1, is EPEVTQTPSHQVTQMGQEVILRCVPISNHLYFYWYRQILGQKVEFLVSFYNNEISEKSEIFDDQFSVERPDGSNFTLKIRSTKLEDSAMYFCASRGQGGTEAFFGQGTRLTVV.

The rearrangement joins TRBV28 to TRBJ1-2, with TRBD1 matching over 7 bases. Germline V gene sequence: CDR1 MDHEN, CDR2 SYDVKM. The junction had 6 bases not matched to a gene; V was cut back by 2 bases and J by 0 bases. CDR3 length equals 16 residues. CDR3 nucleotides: TGTGCCAGCAGTTTAGACGACAGGGCGCCTAACTATGGCTACACCTTC. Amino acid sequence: CASSLDDRAPNYGYTF.

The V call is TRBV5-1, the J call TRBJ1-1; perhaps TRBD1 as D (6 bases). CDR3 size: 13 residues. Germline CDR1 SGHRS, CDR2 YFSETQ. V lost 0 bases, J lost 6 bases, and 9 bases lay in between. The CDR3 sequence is CASSLVGQSEAFF. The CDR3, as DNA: TGCGCCAGCAGCTTGGTCGGACAGTCTGAAGCTTTCTTT.